The 8 T cell receptor beta chains reported below all come from one sample, sequenced in a study of radiotherapy plus CTLA-4 blockade in lung cancer. Assay used: immunoSEQ multiplex PCR; TCRdb lists only in-frame clones, some missing. The sample carries tens of thousands of clones, less than 80% recorded once. Material: peripheral blood, obtained from a patient treated with radiotherapy plus ipilimumab. The receptors were sampled from a human donor with non-small cell lung cancer who had a complete response to radiotherapy plus ipilimumab.

This chain uses TRBV5-6 with TRBJ2-5, with 8 bases identical to TRBD2. Germline-derived CDR1 and CDR2 are SGHDT and YYEEEE. Unmatched junction bases numbered 5, after V lost 0 bases and J lost 4 bases. The CDR3 contains 15 residues. As DNA, the CDR3 is TGTGCCAGCAGCTTGGGGAGCGGGAGAGTAGAGACCCAGTACTTC. Its translation is CASSLGSGRVETQYF.

The chain links TRBV2 to TRBJ2-5, with 7 nucleotides matching TRBD2. After removal of 4 bases from V and 7 bases from J, the junction contained 3 bases not matched to a gene. The CDR3 is made up of 12 amino acids. Germline CDR1 reads SNHLY; CDR2 reads FYNNEI. The CDR3 sequence: CASSGTRGTQYF. DNA for the CDR3: TGTGCCAGCAGTGGGACTAGAGGGACCCAGTACTTC.

The chain uses TRBV7-6 and TRBJ1-1; 10 bases match TRBD1. The junction had 9 bases not matched to a gene; V was cut back by 1 base and J by 4 bases. Germline V gene data show CDR1 as SGHVS and CDR2 as FNYEAQ. This CDR3 is 17 amino acids long. The CDR3 nucleotides read TGTGCCAGCAGCTTAGGACAGGGGGCGGGAGGTAGCACTGAAGCTTTCTTT. Encoded protein: CASSLGQGAGGSTEAFF.

The chain couples TRBV30 to TRBJ1-4, with TRBD1 matching 9 bases. J lost 6 bases, V lost 4 bases, and 15 bases had no gene match. CDR1 is GTSNPN, CDR2 SVGIG, per germline (reference sequence). The CDR3 extends over 17 amino acids. This CDR3 reads CAWMTGTGWRLDEKLFF. CDR3 DNA sequence: TGTGCCTGGATGACCGGGACAGGGTGGAGACTTGATGAAAAACTGTTTTTT.

This chain uses TRBV18 with TRBJ2-5; the match to TRBD1 covers 9 bases. Germline CDR1 reads KGHSH; CDR2 reads LQKENI. V lost 3 bases and J lost 5; bases outside the gene matches: 7. CDR3 size: 15 residues. CDR3 residues: CASSPTTGGRETQYF. CDR3 bases: TGTGCCAGCTCACCGACTACAGGGGGCAGGGAGACCCAGTACTTC.

Remarks on this clone: This specimen includes other DNA sequences encoding the same CDR3. The chain employs TRBV5-1 and TRBJ1-4, with D unclear. The CDR3 contains 16 residues. Trimming cost V 1 base and J 4 bases, with 14 bases left between them. CDR1 SGHRS and CDR2 YFSETQ come from the germline V gene. For the CDR3, the DNA is TGCGCCAGCAGCTTGTTTGGCACCGGCGGTAATGAAAAACTGTTTTTT. The encoded protein is CASSLFGTGGNEKLFF.

The chain is built from TRBV19 and TRBJ1-4, with a tentative D call TRBD1 (5 bases). V gave up 7 bases and J gave up 5 bases, with 14 bases separating them. Germline assignment: CDR1 LNHDA and CDR2 SQIVND (reference sequence). The length of the CDR3 is 14 residues. The CDR3 here is CASTTHRLNEKLFF. In DNA form, the CDR3 reads TGTGCCAGTACTACCCACAGGCTGAATGAAAAACTGTTTTTT.

V and J are TRBV18 and TRBJ1-1, with D possibly TRBD1 on 5 matching bases. Germline V gene lookup returns CDR1 KGHSH and CDR2 LQKENI. This CDR3 has 13 amino acids. Trimming took off 8 bases at V and 4 bases at J, with 14 bases between the two ends. The CDR3 loop reads CASSTTESTEAFF. The CDR3 DNA reads as TGTGCCAGCAGTACGACAGAGAGCACTGAAGCTTTCTTT.